The clone carrying this TCR beta chain was seen a handful of times. Antigen specificity is unknown. These data belong to a study of T cells after yellow fever vaccination. Study in general: SMART-Seq v4 Ultra Low Input prepared libraries from low-cell fractions. Study-wide results and caveats: A weaker secondary response peaked on day 5, the primary on day 15. Subsequent booster samples again held most clones from primary vaccination (96% CD4, nearly 90% CD8).

TCRdb re-called the 5' RACE reads with MiXCR, one entry per CDR3 protein. The sample records 510,000 or so distinct CDR3 sequences, roughly 21% being singletons. V lost 5 bases and J lost 6; bases outside the gene matches: 9. The CDR3 covers 14 residues. The material sequenced was PBMCs, taken 15 days after the yellow fever booster vaccination. The sequence was collected from a man between 25 and 39 years old who received the YFV17D yellow fever vaccine. This chain links TRBV12-3 or TRBV12-4 with TRBJ2-7; 8 nucleotides align to TRBD1. CDR3: CASSMTGARGEQYF. In DNA, the CDR3 is TGTGCCAGCAGTATGACAGGGGCGAGAGGCGAGCAGTACTTC.